The entry that follows covers one T cell receptor beta chain sequence. Antigen unknown. Produced via immunoSEQ multiplex PCR; TCRdb's table is partial and in-frame only. The sample holds 150,000 or so clones, around 89% seen once. This sample stems from a study of cytomegalovirus exposure and HLA in healthy donors. Study results and limitations: Cytomegalovirus-associated status was assigned to 150 to 200 TCR beta chains. Clusters of TCRs from the first cohort tended to co-occur in the 90 to 150 validation repertoires (as a later analysis found).

V lost 4 bases to trimming and J lost 6 bases, with 11 bases between them. The CDR3 covers 13 residues. Germline lookup yields CDR1 SGHNT and CDR2 YYREEE (reference sequence). The receptor was isolated from a woman in her twenties or thirties in good health and CMV-seropositive. Input material: PBMCs. The genes are TRBV5-4 and TRBJ2-1; no firm D call. CDR3 sequence: CASSVTLGNEQFF. The CDR3 DNA reads as TGTGCCAGCAGCGTCACCCTCGGCAATGAGCAGTTCTTC.